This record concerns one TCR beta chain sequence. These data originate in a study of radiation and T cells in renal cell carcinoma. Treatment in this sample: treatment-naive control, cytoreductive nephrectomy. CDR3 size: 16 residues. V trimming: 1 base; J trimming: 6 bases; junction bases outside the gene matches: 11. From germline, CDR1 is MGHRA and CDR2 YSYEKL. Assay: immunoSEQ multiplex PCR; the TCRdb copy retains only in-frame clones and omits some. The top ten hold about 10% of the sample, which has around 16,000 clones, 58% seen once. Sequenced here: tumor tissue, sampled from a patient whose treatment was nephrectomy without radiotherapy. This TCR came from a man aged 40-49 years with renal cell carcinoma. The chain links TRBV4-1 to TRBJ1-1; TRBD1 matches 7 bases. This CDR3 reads CASSQALSGGKAEAFF. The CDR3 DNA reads TGCGCCAGCAGCCAAGCTTTATCAGGGGGGAAGGCTGAAGCTTTCTTT.